The rows below give T cell receptor beta chains drawn from one sample of a study of regulatory T cells in long-lasting Graves disease. From the multiplex PCR reads, TCRdb called clonotypes with MiXCR, one entry per CDR3 protein. In the table there are about 400,000 distinct CDR3 sequences, 14% to 15% of which are singletons. The same data also contributed to another study, on T cells in Graves' hyperthyroidism and ophthalmopathy.

The sequenced sample was peripheral blood mononuclear cells (PBMCs), obtained at new diagnosis, from a patient treated with antithyroid drugs. The receptor set was obtained from a woman aged 40 to 55 with Graves disease. Both conserved end residues are trimmed from each CDR3. Each record gives: V gene, CDR3 protein.

TRBV6-2/TRBV6-3 ASSTTGGGKNIQY
TRBV10-3 AISEAPGTGSEQY
TRBV6-1 ASSKDFASSYNEQF
TRBV29-1 SAQWAGGYEQY
TRBV19 ASSIAGVWSDTQY
TRBV6-2/TRBV6-3 ASSYGVDQY
TRBV10-3 AIRSGTEVHEQY
TRBV7-9 ASSSGTGWGETQY
TRBV11-3 ASSQTVNEQY
TRBV5-4 ASSSSGTNSYEQY
TRBV29-1 SALTDSQTQY
TRBV7-2 ASWAGGGRRTGERF
TRBV30 AWKRTPSYNEQF